The present T cell receptor beta chain was sequenced within a study of siplizumab effects on memory and regulatory T cells. Points from the study as a whole: Apparently more diverse than memory cells, naive T cells also seemed major alloresponse contributors. Siplizumab significantly lowered the alloreactive sequences that could be traced to unstimulated CD4+ memory cells. Alloreactive CD4+ clones that could be mapped were on average about 69% Treg-derived with siplizumab, against less than 30% in controls.

Assaying covered some 10^5 TCR templates per sample. Here immunoSEQ multiplex PCR was the method, and the copy in TCRdb shows in-frame clones only, minus some. There are about 97,000 clones in the sample; around nine tenths occur only once, and 1.1% lies in the top ten. This CDR3 has 17 amino acids. With V trimmed by 3 bases and J by 6 bases, 9 bases remained unmatched. CDR1 and CDR2 from the germline V gene are MNHEY and SMNVEV (reference sequence). On this clone itself: Its target is not known.

The clonotype originates from a human donor in good health. Specimen: CD4+ T cells sorted from blood. The chain employs TRBV27 and TRBJ2-1; TRBD2 agrees at 12 bases. CDR3 nucleotide sequence: TGTGCCAGCAGTTTCGCCCGACTAGCGGGAGTTAGCAATGAGCAGTTCTTC. Its protein is CASSFARLAGVSNEQFF.